The 23 T cell receptor beta chains in this list originate from one sample, sequenced in a study of CD8+ T cells in alopecia areata (dated by TCRdb to the late 2010s). The time point tag for this specimen amounts to: about 5 months on oral tofacitinib. Interpreted using the paper, the treatment or condition label stands for: oral pan-JAK inhibitor, 5-10 mg twice daily. Receptors were amplified or captured by the immunoSEQ multiplex PCR assay. RNA was extracted from all samples and reverse transcribed into cDNA, which served as template for TCR sequencing. The source is immuneACCESS, and TCRdb retained only in-frame sequences with V and J called. Part of the clones is not carried over; for the studies checked, unresolved V genes explain less than half of this, and the remainder is unexplained. The table for this sample lists over 70,000 clones; around 67% of them were counted only once. The ten largest clones take up 23% of the sample.

Material: CD8+ T cells sorted from blood, obtained at week 24, from a patient treated with tofacitinib. Source of these receptors: a human donor with alopecia areata.

This sequence joins TRBV5-6 and TRBJ1-1; no definite D call. The CDR3 length is 14 residues. Trimming left V 2 bases short and J 1 base short, with 9 bases between. The germline V gene has CDR1 SGHDT and CDR2 YYEEEE. CDR3 region: CASSFEGTNTEAFF. The CDR3 DNA sequence: TGTGCCAGCAGCTTTGAGGGAACGAACACTGAAGCTTTCTTT.

In this sample, this clone turned up a few times. J is TRBJ2-1 and V is TRBV13, with TRBD1 identical over 9 bases. CDR1 is PRHDT, CDR2 FYEKMQ, per germline (reference sequence). V lost 5 bases, J lost 16 bases, and 9 bases stayed unmatched. CDR3 length: 12 amino acids. CDR3: CASSETGQGCFF. The CDR3 DNA is TGTGCCAGCAGCGAAACGGGACAGGGTTGTTTCTTC.

This clone has only one observation. J is TRBJ2-1 and V is TRBV4-1; possible D gene TRBD2, 6 bases. Germline-derived CDR1 and CDR2 are MGHRA and YSYEKL. The V end lost 0 bases, the J end lost 3 bases, and 12 bases lay between the germline ends. The CDR3 extends over 16 amino acids. The CDR3 DNA is TGCGCCAGCAGCCAAGATATATTGGGGGGCTACAATGAGCAGTTCTTC. The encoded protein is CASSQDILGGYNEQFF.

V is TRBV5-1 and J is TRBJ2-4, with D possibly matching TRBD2 (5 bases). The V gene's germline CDR1 is SGHRS and CDR2 YFSETQ. Trimming took 3 bases from V and 6 from J, leaving 10 bases between them. The CDR3 loop spans 13 amino acids. The CDR3 here is CASSYWTGNIQYF. As DNA, the CDR3 is TGCGCCAGCAGCTACTGGACTGGAAACATTCAGTACTTC.

CDR3 protein: CASSIRPTGSDTQYF. The CDR3 DNA sequence: TGTGCCAGTAGTATCCGGCCTACAGGTTCAGATACGCAGTATTTT. The chain links TRBV19 to TRBJ2-3; possibly TRBD1 for D (5 bases). The CDR3 spans 15 residues. Germline assignment: CDR1 LNHDA and CDR2 SQIVND (reference sequence). Trimming left V 3 bases short and J 4 bases short, with 14 bases between. Drawing the rest from reference TRBV19 and TRBJ2-3, the complete variable domain is DGGITQSPKYLFRKEGQNVTLSCEQNLNHDAMYWYRQDPGQGLRLIYYSQIVNDFQKGDIAEGYSVSREKKESFPLTVTSAQKNPTAFYLCASSIRPTGSDTQYFGPGTRLTVL.

V and J are TRBV27 and TRBJ1-2; unclear D gene. Germline CDR1 and CDR2: MNHEY and SMNVEV (reference sequence). This CDR3 has 14 residues. Trimming shortened V by 2 bases and J by 1 base, and 8 bases separated the two germline ends. The CDR3 spells CASSLRGSNYGYTF. CDR3 in DNA: TGTGCCAGCAGTTTACGGGGAAGTAACTATGGCTACACCTTC.

The genes are TRBV25-1 and TRBJ2-7; D gene uncertain. Per germline, CDR1 MGHDK and CDR2 SYGVNS. Trimming took off 4 bases at V and 2 bases at J, with 18 bases between the two ends. The CDR3 is made up of 16 amino acids. This chain's CDR3 is CASSAPTVQLTYEQYF. CDR3 nucleotide sequence: TGTGCCAGCAGTGCTCCTACCGTCCAGCTCACCTACGAGCAGTACTTC.

This chain joins TRBV5-1 and TRBJ2-7, with no clear D. The CDR3 has 13 residues. Germline V gene data show CDR1 as SGHRS and CDR2 as YFSETQ. The V gene lost 1 base and the J gene lost 0 bases, with 5 bases spanning the gap. The CDR3 region is CASSLYRSYEQYF. The CDR3 DNA follows: TGCGCCAGCAGCTTGTACCGCTCCTACGAGCAGTACTTC.

This chain uses TRBV7-3 with TRBJ1-1, with D uncertain. Germline V gives CDR1 SGHTA, CDR2 FQGTGA. V lost 5 bases and J lost 0, with 7 bases in between. This CDR3 region has 13 residues. The CDR3 DNA reads as TGTGCCAGCAGCCCCGGGATGAACACTGAAGCTTTCTTT. It yields the protein CASSPGMNTEAFF.

The V call is TRBV7-6, the J call TRBJ2-1, with TRBD2 matching 7 bases. This CDR3 has 15 amino acids. The ends lost 1 base at V and 7 bases at J; junction bases unmatched: 7. CDR1 and CDR2 (germline): SGHVS, FNYEAQ. The CDR3 is CASSLVPAGLNEQFF. DNA of the CDR3: TGTGCCAGCAGCTTAGTACCAGCGGGGCTAAATGAGCAGTTCTTC.

The chain joins TRBV27 to TRBJ1-1, with D hard to call. V shed 5 bases and J shed 11 bases, with 15 bases lying between them. Germline V gene lookup returns CDR1 MNHEY and CDR2 SMNVEV (reference sequence). This CDR3 comprises 12 residues. CDR3 bases: TGTGCCAGCAGTCCGGAACTGGGCAGGGCTTTCTTT. Residues: CASSPELGRAFF.

The chain has TRBV27 and TRBJ2-1; D gene uncertain. Germline V lookup: CDR1 MNHEY, CDR2 SMNVEV (reference sequence). V was pared by 6 bases and J by 0 bases, with 12 bases between. This CDR3 has 15 amino acids. CDR3 DNA sequence: TGTGCCAGCAGCCGAGACACATTCTCCTACAATGAGCAGTTCTTC. Its translation: CASSRDTFSYNEQFF.

The gene calls are TRBV27 and TRBJ2-3; 9 positions agree with TRBD1. Trimming took 5 bases from V and 2 from J; bases not matched to a gene: 5. Per germline, CDR1 MNHEY and CDR2 SMNVEV (reference sequence). This CDR3 is 15 amino acids long. The CDR3 bases are TGTGCCAGCAGTCACCGGGACAGGGACACAGATACGCAGTATTTT. Translating it yields CASSHRDRDTDTQYF.

This clone has only one observation. The chain couples TRBV27 to TRBJ1-4; D remains unclear. Germline CDR1 and CDR2: MNHEY and SMNVEV (reference sequence). V was shortened by 5 bases and J by 8 bases, with 18 bases between the two germline ends. The CDR3 is 15 residues long. The CDR3 reads CASSLRPDLGEKLFF. DNA for the CDR3: TGTGCCAGCAGTCTTCGACCGGACTTGGGGGAAAAACTGTTTTTT.

The chain carries TRBV5-1 and TRBJ2-3; a possible D gene is TRBD2 (6 bases). V dropped 6 bases and J dropped 0 bases, with 14 bases sitting between them. The CDR3 runs to 15 residues. The germline CDR1 and CDR2 sequences are SGHRS and YFSETQ. CDR3 protein: CASMEGRMSTDTQYF. The CDR3 DNA is TGCGCCAGCATGGAGGGGAGGATGAGCACAGATACGCAGTATTTT.

The chain's CDR3 is CASSLYQTGYEQYF. The CDR3 bases are TGTGCCAGCAGTTTATACCAGACGGGGTACGAGCAGTACTTC. The V and J genes are TRBV27 and TRBJ2-7, with TRBD2 as a possible D gene (5 bases). The ends were cut back, 1 base at V and 4 bases at J, with 11 bases in the middle. Germline CDR1 reads MNHEY; CDR2 reads SMNVEV (reference sequence). CDR3 size: 14 residues.

The chain links TRBV5-6 to TRBJ2-7, with 11 bases that match TRBD2. Germline V CDR1 and CDR2: SGHDT, YYEEEE. V was pared by 0 bases and J by 3 bases, with 5 bases of the junction left unmatched. The CDR3 has 16 residues. The CDR3 region has the DNA TGTGCCAGCAGCTTGGGGCTAGCGGGAGGAGGCTACGAGCAGTACTTC. Translated: CASSLGLAGGGYEQYF.

J is TRBJ2-2 and V is TRBV4-1; D not resolved. The germline V gene encodes CDR1 MGHRA and CDR2 YSYEKL. This CDR3 is built from 15 residues. The ends were cut back, 0 bases at V and 7 bases at J, with 12 bases in the middle. The CDR3 loop is CASSQDPLAGGELFF. The DNA for the CDR3 is TGCGCCAGCAGCCAAGACCCCCTGGCCGGCGGGGAGCTGTTTTTT.

The genes are TRBV19 and TRBJ1-1; D ambiguous. CDR3 length: 14 amino acids. V lost 3 bases and J 1 base, leaving 9 bases between the germline ends. Germline V gene lookup returns CDR1 LNHDA and CDR2 SQIVND (reference sequence). The CDR3 spells CASSMAGGNTEAFF. The DNA of the CDR3 is TGTGCCAGTAGTATGGCAGGTGGGAACACTGAAGCTTTCTTT. Supplemented by reference TRBV19 and TRBJ1-1, the full variable domain reads DGGITQSPKYLFRKEGQNVTLSCEQNLNHDAMYWYRQDPGQGLRLIYYSQIVNDFQKGDIAEGYSVSREKKESFPLTVTSAQKNPTAFYLCASSMAGGNTEAFFGQGTRLTVV.

This clone has just a few counts. This rearrangement joins TRBV7-2 to TRBJ2-1, with D perhaps matching TRBD1 (6 bases). V shed 8 bases and J shed 3 bases, with 20 bases lying between them. Germline loops: CDR1 SGHTA, CDR2 FQGNSA. The CDR3 is 16 amino acids. The CDR3 here is CASGITPRGHYNEQFF. In DNA form, the CDR3 reads TGTGCCAGCGGCATCACGCCCAGGGGTCACTACAATGAGCAGTTCTTC. Using reference TRBV7-2 and TRBJ2-1 for the parts outside the CDR3, the full variable domain is GAGVSQSPSNKVTEKGKDVELRCDPISGHTALYWYRQSLGQGLEFLIYFQGNSAPDKSGLPSDRFSAERTGGSVSTLTIQRTQQEDSAVYLCASGITPRGHYNEQFFGPGTRLTVL.

This clone has a single count. The chain has TRBV4-3 and TRBJ1-1; D not certain. Germline CDR1 reads LGHNA; CDR2 reads YSLEER. The CDR3 is 15 amino acids. V lost 1 base and J lost 0, with 9 bases in between. This CDR3 is CASSQGRRLNTEAFF. CDR3 nucleotides: TGCGCCAGCAGCCAAGGACGGCGGTTGAACACTGAAGCTTTCTTT.

V gene TRBV5-6 combines with J gene TRBJ1-2; no definite D call. Germline lookup yields CDR1 SGHDT and CDR2 YYEEEE. With 0 bases removed from V and 6 bases from J, the gap between germline ends came to 15 bases. The CDR3 has 15 amino acids. This chain's CDR3 is CASSLDPQRKDGYTF. The CDR3, as DNA: TGTGCCAGCAGCTTGGACCCTCAAAGAAAGGATGGCTACACCTTC.

The genes are TRBV9 and TRBJ1-2; the D is unclear. Germline loops: CDR1 SGDLS, CDR2 YYNGEE. The CDR3 spans 16 residues. V was trimmed by 0 bases and J by 4 bases, leaving 16 bases between them. CDR3 in amino acids: CASSVGSGHERYGYTF. The CDR3, as DNA: TGTGCCAGCAGCGTAGGATCAGGCCACGAACGCTATGGCTACACCTTC.